This T cell receptor beta chain was sequenced in a study of regulatory T cells in long-lasting Graves disease. Overall study results and limits: Exclusively peripheral blood, rather than thyroid tissue, was studied. When disease was persistent, TRBV28, TRBJ1-2 and TRBJ2-5 were the favored segments.

The sample holds many counts of this clonotype. The target antigen is unknown. Libraries of TCR beta came from iRepertoire HTBI primers plus Arm-PCR of CDR3 regions. TCRdb re-called the multiplex PCR reads through MiXCR, storing one row per CDR3 protein. Of about 470,000 distinct CDR3 sequences listed, more than 12% are singletons. Time point described: newly diagnosed GD, antithyroid drugs for less than 3 months. After RNA was extracted from PBMCs, the TCR library was made from it. This CDR3 spans 15 amino acids. The germline V gene has CDR1 SEHNR and CDR2 FQNEAQ (reference sequence). V lost 8 bases and J lost 2; bases outside the gene matches: 7. The sample was also reused in another study, on T cells in Graves' hyperthyroidism and ophthalmopathy. That paper adds: HTBI primers drove first-round RT-PCR of the TCR CDR3.

The material was peripheral blood mononuclear cells (PBMCs), obtained at new diagnosis, from a patient treated with antithyroid drugs. This TCR was recovered from a woman in her twenties or thirties with Graves disease. The chain couples TRBV7-9 to TRBJ2-5; 11 bases map to TRBD2. In DNA form, the CDR3 reads TGTGCCAGCCTGTGGCTAGCGGGAGGACAAGAGACCCAGTACTTC. The encoded protein is CASLWLAGGQETQYF.